Shown below are 13 T cell receptor beta chains from a single sample sequenced in a study of Tregs in tolerant kidney transplant recipients. TCRdb's table, derived via immunoSEQ multiplex PCR, lists solely in-frame clones and lacks some. The sample consists of tens of thousands of clones, roughly 89% of them appearing once. Sequenced material: Tregs from blood. These receptors were taken from a human donor in good health.

The rearrangement joins TRBV7-2 to TRBJ2-1; no clear D. V gave up 4 bases and J gave up 4 bases, with 8 bases separating them. Germline CDR1 and CDR2: SGHTA and FQGNSA. The CDR3 totals 13 residues. The CDR3, as DNA: TGTGCCAGCAGCTCCCGGTGGTACAATGAGCAGTTCTTC. Translated, it gives CASSSRWYNEQFF.

The chain is built from TRBV6-1 and TRBJ2-3; no clear D gene. CDR1 and CDR2 (germline): MNHNS, SASEGT. This CDR3 contains 10 residues. V was cut by 4 bases and J by 9 bases, with 5 bases left in between. CDR3 coding DNA: TGTGCCAGCAGTGTTGGGACGCAGTATTTT. Protein sequence: CASSVGTQYF.

The chain is built from TRBV19 and TRBJ1-5; TRBD1 might be the D (5 bases). The V end lost 3 bases, the J end lost 2 bases, and 14 bases lay between the germline ends. The CDR3 has 16 residues. Germline-derived CDR1 and CDR2 are LNHDA and SQIVND (reference sequence). Here the CDR3 reads CASSMSGVKGNQPQHF. The CDR3, as DNA: TGTGCCAGTAGTATGTCGGGGGTTAAGGGCAATCAGCCCCAGCATTTT.

The V gene is TRBV5-1, the J gene TRBJ2-2; the match to TRBD2 covers 13 bases. Germline V gives CDR1 SGHRS, CDR2 YFSETQ. J was trimmed by 8 bases and V by 0 bases; bases with no gene match: 10. The CDR3 consists of 18 residues. CDR3 in DNA: TGCGCCAGCAGCTTGGCTCCGGGACTAGCGGGATTTTCGGGGGAGCTGTTTTTT. Translating gives CASSLAPGLAGFSGELFF.

The chain joins TRBV9 to TRBJ2-1; a weak D match, TRBD2 (5 bases). Per the germline V gene, CDR1 is SGDLS and CDR2 is YYNGEE. V was cut by 4 bases and J by 4 bases, with 18 bases left in between. CDR3 length: 16 amino acids. CDR3 DNA sequence: TGTGCCAGCAGCTCCCACAAGGCGGGCGTATACAATGAGCAGTTCTTC. It specifies CASSSHKAGVYNEQFF.

For the CDR3, the DNA is TGTGCCAGCAGATCCGGGGTTCCCACAGATACGCAGTATTTT. Encoded protein: CASRSGVPTDTQYF. The chain uses TRBV5-4 and TRBJ2-3, with D possibly being TRBD2 (5 bases). Germline CDR1 is SGHNT and CDR2 is YYREEE (reference sequence). V shed 5 bases and J shed 2 bases, with 12 bases lying between them. CDR3 length: 14 amino acids.

The V gene is TRBV13, the J gene TRBJ1-1; TRBD1 agrees at 7 bases. With 5 bases clipped from V and 4 bases from J, the junction kept 10 bases outside the gene matches. The CDR3 totals 15 residues. Germline-derived CDR1 and CDR2 are PRHDT and FYEKMQ (reference sequence). The CDR3 is CASSTRQGGPTEAFF. The CDR3 bases are TGTGCCAGCAGCACAAGACAGGGTGGGCCCACTGAAGCTTTCTTT.

The chain joins TRBV5-1 to TRBJ2-3, with 12 bases aligning to TRBD2. The CDR3 contains 19 residues. With V trimmed by 1 base and J by 1 base, 10 bases remained unmatched. The germline CDR1 and CDR2 sequences are SGHRS and YFSETQ. The CDR3 region has the DNA TGCGCCAGCAGCTTGAGGGCCCCTAGCGGGGGGGCGGGCACAGATACGCAGTATTTT. It is translated as CASSLRAPSGGAGTDTQYF.

V and J are TRBV9 and TRBJ2-2; a possible D gene is TRBD2 (6 bases). This CDR3 has 15 amino acids. V lost 4 bases and J 7 bases, leaving 17 bases between the germline ends. Germline CDR1 is SGDLS and CDR2 is YYNGEE. The CDR3 DNA reads as TGTGCCAGCAGCTCTTGGGGTAGCGGTAACGGGGAGCTGTTTTTT. It specifies CASSSWGSGNGELFF.

The gene calls are TRBV5-8 and TRBJ2-3; a possible D gene is TRBD1 (5 bases). The CDR3 loop spans 14 amino acids. Trimming cost V 1 base and J 7 bases, with 13 bases left between them. Looked up from germline, CDR1 is SGHTS and CDR2 is YDEGEE. CDR3 in amino acids: CASSLPGSRNTQYF. The DNA of the CDR3 is TGTGCCAGCAGCTTGCCAGGGTCGAGAAATACGCAGTATTTT.

The rearrangement joins TRBV19 to TRBJ2-5; D remains unclear. Trimming removed 7 bases at V and 5 bases at J, with 14 bases between. CDR1 is LNHDA, CDR2 SQIVND, per germline (reference sequence). This CDR3 is 13 amino acids long. DNA of the CDR3: TGTGCCAGTAAGGACCCGGGTGTGGAGACCCAGTACTTC. Translating gives CASKDPGVETQYF.

Concerning this clone: A junction end diverges from the germline sequence, so it may reflect a read error. The V call is TRBV6-6, the J call TRBJ1-6; no reliable D call. Germline lookup yields CDR1 MNHNY and CDR2 SVGAGI (reference sequence). The CDR3 consists of 12 residues. For the CDR3, the DNA is TGTGCCGGCAGACTACGGGGATCACCCCTCCACTTT. This encodes CAGRLRGSPLHF.

This chain uses TRBV9 with TRBJ2-2; TRBD2 aligns across 7 bases. This CDR3 is built from 15 residues. Germline V gene data show CDR1 as SGDLS and CDR2 as YYNGEE. The trim removed 4 bases at V and 4 bases at J, leaving 7 bases unmatched. The CDR3, as DNA: TGTGCCAGCAGCCCCCGGGACTATCTCACCGGGGAGCTGTTTTTT. Its protein product is CASSPRDYLTGELFF. Combining the CDR3 with reference TRBV9 and TRBJ2-2 gives the whole variable domain DSGVTQTPKHLITATGQRVTLRCSPRSGDLSVYWYQQSLDQGLQFLIQYYNGEERAKGNILERFSAQQFPDLHSELNLSSLELGDSALYFCASSPRDYLTGELFFGEGSRLTVL.